This T cell receptor beta chain comes out of a study of persistence of HIV-infected CD4 T cells. Study as a whole: Donors were ART-treated; their CMV- and Gag-responding CD4+ T cells were isolated.

Findings of the study overall: Compared with CD3/CD28-stimulated cells, CMV- and Gag-responding cells showed lower TCRbeta richness. Antigen-responding cells were enriched for degenerate expanded CDR3beta sequences.

Comments on this clone: Its antigen is undetermined.

Stimulation used 10 ug/mL lysate from CMV-infected fibroblasts. Memory cells lacking CD40L and CD69 with high CD45RO were sorted. CD4+ T cell counts exceeded 400 cells/uL; CMV serology was positive. Sequencing used immunoSEQ version 4 in survey mode. The data were produced by immunoSEQ multiplex PCR, yet TCRdb's version contains in-frame clones alone and is incomplete. The repertoire holds roughly 30,000 clones, with approximately 78% as singletons. CDR3 length: 14 residues. CDR1 and CDR2 from the germline V gene are MNHEY and SVGAGI. V lost 6 bases to trimming and J lost 3 bases; unmatched junction nucleotides: 5.

The chain employs TRBV6-5 and TRBJ2-3; 8 nucleotides match TRBD1. The TCR originated in an adult woman with HIV who was CMV-seropositive. The specimen comprised CD4+ T cells sorted from PBMCs after 18-hour stimulation, sampled from a patient who received antiretroviral therapy. The CDR3 loop reads CASRRDRHTDTQYF. The CDR3 DNA reads TGTGCCAGCAGGCGGGACAGGCATACAGATACGCAGTATTTT.